This T cell receptor (beta chain) appears in the sequencing data of a study of blood T cells in healthy people across ages. Then a second PCR, running roughly 6 to 11 cycles, was carried out with a sample-barcoded 5' primer and a J-beta primer mix. TCRdb processed the 5' RACE reads anew with MiXCR; each CDR3 protein has one entry. The table records about 1.1 million distinct CDR3 sequences, roughly two fifths of them present only once. Notes on the study in general: Diversity of TCR beta per million T cells declined in a roughly linear way with age. Because donor CMV status was unknown, expanded clonotype changes were possibly confounded.

The CDR3 totals 16 residues. V shed 3 bases, J shed 0 bases, and the junction held 4 bases outside the gene matches. Germline lookup yields CDR1 SGHDT and CDR2 YYEEEE. Turning to this clonotype: Antigen specificity is unknown.

This TCR was sampled from a man younger than 35 in good health. This chain joins TRBV5-6 and TRBJ2-5, with 11 nucleotides matching TRBD2. The sample taken for sequencing was blood. Here the CDR3 reads CASSSLAGVHQETQYF. CDR3 bases: TGTGCCAGCAGCTCACTAGCGGGGGTACACCAAGAGACCCAGTACTTC.